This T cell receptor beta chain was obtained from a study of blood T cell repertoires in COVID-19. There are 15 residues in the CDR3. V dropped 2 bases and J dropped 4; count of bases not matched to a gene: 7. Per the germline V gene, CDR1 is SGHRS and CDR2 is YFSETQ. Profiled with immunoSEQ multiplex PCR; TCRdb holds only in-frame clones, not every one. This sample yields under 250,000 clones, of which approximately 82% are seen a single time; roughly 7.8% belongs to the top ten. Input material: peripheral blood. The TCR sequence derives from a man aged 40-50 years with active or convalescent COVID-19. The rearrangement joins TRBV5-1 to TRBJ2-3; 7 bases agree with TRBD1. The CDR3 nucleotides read TGCGCCAGCAGCTTCGGGACAGTGGGAGCAGATACGCAGTATTTT. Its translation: CASSFGTVGADTQYF. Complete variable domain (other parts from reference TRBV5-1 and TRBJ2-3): KAGVTQTPRYLIKTRGQQVTLSCSPISGHRSVSWYQQTPGQGLQFLFEYFSETQRNKGNFPGRFSGRQFSNSRSEMNVSTLELGDSALYLCASSFGTVGADTQYFGPGTRLTVL.